Following are 6 T cell receptor beta chains from one sample sequenced in a study of PD-L1 blockade in urothelial cancer. The sample's time point: peripheral blood 6 weeks after treatment start. The assay was immunoSEQ multiplex PCR, and TCRdb's table has in-frame clones only and misses some. The sample includes over 70,000 clones, 75% to 90% of them seen just once. This material consisted of PBMCs, taken around atezolizumab (anti-PD-L1) treatment. The origin of the receptors is a man aged 70-80 years with urothelial cancer.

The chain recombines TRBV2 with TRBJ1-4; 7 nucleotides match TRBD1. CDR3 size: 14 residues. CDR1 is SNHLY, CDR2 FYNNEI, per germline. V gave up 4 bases and J gave up 7 bases; unmatched junction bases: 6. CDR3 nucleotide sequence: TGTGCCAGCAGTGCCCAAGGGGGCAGTGAAAAACTGTTTTTT. Protein product: CASSAQGGSEKLFF.

The genes are TRBV5-1 and TRBJ1-4; a weak D match, TRBD1 (5 bases). V lost 6 bases, J lost 5 bases, and 14 bases lay in between. Germline CDR1 is SGHRS and CDR2 is YFSETQ. The CDR3 consists of 14 residues. CDR3 coding DNA: TGCGCCAGCACCCTTGGCGGGGGAAATGAAAAACTGTTTTTT. Translating gives CASTLGGGNEKLFF.

The chain is built from TRBV29-1 and TRBJ2-1, with D maybe TRBD1 (7 bases). This CDR3 spans 14 amino acids. Germline V lookup: CDR1 SQVTM, CDR2 ANQGSEA. V was shortened by 5 bases and J by 5 bases, with 16 bases between the two germline ends. The CDR3 bases are TGCAGCGTTCCTGGGGGGACAGCTAACAATGAGCAGTTCTTC. Protein: CSVPGGTANNEQFF.

This chain uses TRBV19 with TRBJ2-5; a possible D gene is TRBD1 (6 bases). Germline loops: CDR1 LNHDA, CDR2 SQIVND (reference sequence). Trimming left V 5 bases short and J 2 bases short, with 18 bases between. The CDR3 has 16 residues. The CDR3 coding sequence is TGTGCCAGTAGTTCACCATACTCCGGGACACAAGAGACCCAGTACTTC. As protein: CASSSPYSGTQETQYF.

The J gene is TRBJ1-3, the V gene TRBV15; D ambiguous. V dropped 3 bases and J dropped 0 bases, with 15 bases sitting between them. This CDR3 comprises 17 residues. Germline loops: CDR1 LNHNV, CDR2 YYDKDF (reference sequence). Here the CDR3 DNA reads TGTGCCACCAGCAGCGAGGTCTGGATAACCTCTGGAAACACCATATATTTT. Translation gives CATSSEVWITSGNTIYF.

The gene calls are TRBV7-2 and TRBJ2-5, with D possibly matching TRBD2 (5 bases). The germline V and J ends were trimmed by 1 base and 5 bases, with 14 bases remaining between them. The CDR3 spans 15 residues. Looked up from germline, CDR1 is SGHTA and CDR2 is FQGNSA. The CDR3 nucleotides are TGTGCCAGCAGCTTAGATACTAGGGCAACGGAGACCCAGTACTTC. It is translated as CASSLDTRATETQYF.